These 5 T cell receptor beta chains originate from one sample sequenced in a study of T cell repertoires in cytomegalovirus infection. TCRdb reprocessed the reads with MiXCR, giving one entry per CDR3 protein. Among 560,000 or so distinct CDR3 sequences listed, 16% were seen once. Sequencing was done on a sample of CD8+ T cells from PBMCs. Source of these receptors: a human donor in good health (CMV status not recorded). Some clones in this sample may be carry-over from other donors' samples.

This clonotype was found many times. CDR3 sequence (DNA): TGTGCCAGCAGCTTGGCAGGGGGCGCGAGAGCTTTCTTT. It specifies CASSLAGGARAFF. V gene TRBV7-9 combines with J gene TRBJ1-1; 8 bases match TRBD1. V was clipped by 3 bases and J by 10 bases; unmatched bases: 7. This CDR3 has 13 amino acids. Germline CDR1 reads SEHNR; CDR2 reads FQNEAQ (reference sequence).

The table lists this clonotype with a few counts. The CDR3 nucleotides are TGTGCTAGTGGTTTGCAGGCGGGGAACACTGAAGCTTTCTTT. As protein: CASGLQAGNTEAFF. The chain carries TRBV12-5 and TRBJ1-1; no clear D. The CDR3 sequence is 14 residues long. Germline lookup yields CDR1 LGHNT and CDR2 FRNRAP. Trimming stripped 2 bases from V and 1 base from J, with 8 bases between.

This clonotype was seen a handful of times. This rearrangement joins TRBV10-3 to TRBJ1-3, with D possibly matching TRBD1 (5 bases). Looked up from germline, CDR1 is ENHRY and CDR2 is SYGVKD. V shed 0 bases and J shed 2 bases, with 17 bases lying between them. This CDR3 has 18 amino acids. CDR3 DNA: TGTGCCATCAGTGAGTCAGGGGAACAATATATAGCTGGAAACACCATATATTTT. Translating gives CAISESGEQYIAGNTIYF.

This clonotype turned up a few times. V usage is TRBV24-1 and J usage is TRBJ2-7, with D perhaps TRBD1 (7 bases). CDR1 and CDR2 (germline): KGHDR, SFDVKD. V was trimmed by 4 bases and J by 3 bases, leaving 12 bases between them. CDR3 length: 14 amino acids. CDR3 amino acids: CATSETGEDYEQYF. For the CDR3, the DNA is TGTGCCACCAGTGAAACAGGGGAGGACTACGAGCAGTACTTC.

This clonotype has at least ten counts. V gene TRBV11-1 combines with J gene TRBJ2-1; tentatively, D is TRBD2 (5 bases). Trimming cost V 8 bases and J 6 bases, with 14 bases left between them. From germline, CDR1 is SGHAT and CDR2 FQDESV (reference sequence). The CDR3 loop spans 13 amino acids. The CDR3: CASVSGVLNEQFF. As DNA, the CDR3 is TGTGCCAGCGTCTCCGGGGTCCTCAATGAGCAGTTCTTC.